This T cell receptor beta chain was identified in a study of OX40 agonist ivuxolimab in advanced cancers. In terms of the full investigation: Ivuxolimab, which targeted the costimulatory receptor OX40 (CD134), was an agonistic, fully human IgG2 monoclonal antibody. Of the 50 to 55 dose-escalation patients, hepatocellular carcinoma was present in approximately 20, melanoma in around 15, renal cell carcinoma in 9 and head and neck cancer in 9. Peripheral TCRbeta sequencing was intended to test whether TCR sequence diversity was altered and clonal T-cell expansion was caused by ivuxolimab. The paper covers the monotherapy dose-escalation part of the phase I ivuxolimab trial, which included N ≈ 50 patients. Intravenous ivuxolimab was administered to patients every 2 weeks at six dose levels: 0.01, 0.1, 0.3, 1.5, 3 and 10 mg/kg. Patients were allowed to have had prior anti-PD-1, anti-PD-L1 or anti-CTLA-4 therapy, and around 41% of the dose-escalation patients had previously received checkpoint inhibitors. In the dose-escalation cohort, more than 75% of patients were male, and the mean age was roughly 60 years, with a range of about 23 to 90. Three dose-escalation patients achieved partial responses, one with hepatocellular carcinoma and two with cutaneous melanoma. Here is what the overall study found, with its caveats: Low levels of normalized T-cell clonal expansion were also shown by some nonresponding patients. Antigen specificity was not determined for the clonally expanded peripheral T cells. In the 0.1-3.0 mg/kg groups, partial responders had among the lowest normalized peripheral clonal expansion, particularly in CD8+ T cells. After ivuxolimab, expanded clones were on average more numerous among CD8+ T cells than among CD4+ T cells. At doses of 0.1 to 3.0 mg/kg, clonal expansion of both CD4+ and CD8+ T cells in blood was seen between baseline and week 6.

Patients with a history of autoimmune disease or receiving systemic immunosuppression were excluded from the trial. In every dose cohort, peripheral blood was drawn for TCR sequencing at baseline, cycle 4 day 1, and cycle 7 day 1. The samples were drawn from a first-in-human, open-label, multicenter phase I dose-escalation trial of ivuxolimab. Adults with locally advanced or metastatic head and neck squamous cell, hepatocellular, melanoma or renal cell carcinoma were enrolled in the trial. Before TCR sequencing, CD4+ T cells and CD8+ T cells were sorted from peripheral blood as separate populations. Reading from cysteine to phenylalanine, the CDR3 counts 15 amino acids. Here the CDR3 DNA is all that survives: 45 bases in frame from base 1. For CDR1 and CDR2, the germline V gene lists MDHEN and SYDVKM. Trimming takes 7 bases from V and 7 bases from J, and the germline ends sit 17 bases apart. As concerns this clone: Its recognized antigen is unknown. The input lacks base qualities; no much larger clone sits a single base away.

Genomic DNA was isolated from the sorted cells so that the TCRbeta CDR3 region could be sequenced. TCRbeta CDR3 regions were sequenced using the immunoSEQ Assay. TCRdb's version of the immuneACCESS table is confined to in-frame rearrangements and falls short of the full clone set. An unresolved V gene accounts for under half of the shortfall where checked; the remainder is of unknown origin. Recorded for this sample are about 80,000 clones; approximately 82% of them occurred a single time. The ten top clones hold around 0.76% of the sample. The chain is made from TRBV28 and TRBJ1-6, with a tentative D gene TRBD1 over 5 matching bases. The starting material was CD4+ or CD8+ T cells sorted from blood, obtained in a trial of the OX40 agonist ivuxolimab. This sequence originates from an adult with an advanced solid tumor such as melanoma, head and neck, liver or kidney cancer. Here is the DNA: TGTGCCAGCAAACCGACGGGACCGGCCAATTCACCCCTCCACTTT. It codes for CASKPTGPANSPLHF. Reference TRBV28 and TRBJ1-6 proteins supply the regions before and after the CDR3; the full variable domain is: DVKVTQSSRYLVKRTGEKVFLECVQDMDHENMFWYRQDPGLGLRLIYFSYDVKMKEKGDIPEGYSVSREKKERFSLILESASTNQTSMYLCASKPTGPANSPLHFGNGTRLTVT.